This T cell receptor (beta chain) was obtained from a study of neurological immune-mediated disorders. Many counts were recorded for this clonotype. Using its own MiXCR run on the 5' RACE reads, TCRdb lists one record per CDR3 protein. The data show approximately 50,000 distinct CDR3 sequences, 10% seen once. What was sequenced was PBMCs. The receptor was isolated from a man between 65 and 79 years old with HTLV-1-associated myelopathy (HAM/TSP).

The CDR3: CASSVTGSSYNEQFF. The CDR3 DNA reads as TGTGCCAGCAGTGTGACTGGAAGCTCCTACAATGAGCAGTTCTTC. V is TRBV7-6 and J is TRBJ2-1; D gene uncertain. The CDR3 is 15 residues long. The germline V gene has CDR1 SGHVS and CDR2 FNYEAQ. The V gene lost 6 bases and the J gene lost 0 bases, with 12 bases spanning the gap.